This T cell receptor beta chain is from a study of T cell responses to AZD1222 COVID-19 vaccine. Pooling of second doses given at about 4 or about 12 weeks was done. Using immunoSEQ multiplex PCR, the repertoire was profiled, and TCRdb retains in-frame clones only, with some absent. The sample lists 100,000 to 150,000 clones, more than 85% seen once, with 1.5% to 2% in the top ten. The study's findings and limits: Variant regions that are unmutated are reportedly the target of nearly half of spike-specific TCRs.

To note about this clone: Its cognate antigen is unknown.

The CDR3 contains 19 residues. V lost 2 bases, J lost 6 bases, and 14 bases stayed unmatched. Germline CDR1 reads SGHAT; CDR2 reads FQNNGV. This TCR was sampled from an adult who received the AZD1222 COVID-19 vaccine. Sequencing was performed on peripheral blood, taken 28 days after the second AZD1222 dose. The chain employs TRBV11-2 and TRBJ2-2; 11 nucleotides agree with TRBD2. As DNA, the CDR3 is TGTGCCAGCAGCTTATCAGGACTAGCGGGTCACCTCGGGGCCGGGGAGCTGTTTTTT. Encoded protein: CASSLSGLAGHLGAGELFF.